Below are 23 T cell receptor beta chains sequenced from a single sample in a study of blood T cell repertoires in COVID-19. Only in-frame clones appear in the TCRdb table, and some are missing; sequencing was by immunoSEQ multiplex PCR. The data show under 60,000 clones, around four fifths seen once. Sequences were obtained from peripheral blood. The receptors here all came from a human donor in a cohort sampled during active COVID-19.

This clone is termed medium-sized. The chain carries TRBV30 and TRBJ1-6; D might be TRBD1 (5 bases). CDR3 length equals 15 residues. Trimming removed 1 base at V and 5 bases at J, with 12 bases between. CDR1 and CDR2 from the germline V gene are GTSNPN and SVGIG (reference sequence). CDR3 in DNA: TGTGCCTGGAGTGAGCGACAGCTAAATAATTCACCCCTCCACTTT. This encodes CAWSERQLNNSPLHF. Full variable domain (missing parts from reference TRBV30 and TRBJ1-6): SQTIHQWPATLVQPVGSPLSLECTVEGTSNPNLYWYRQAAGRGLQLLFYSVGIGQISSEVPQNLSASRPQDRQFILSSKKLLLSDSGFYLCAWSERQLNNSPLHFGNGTRLTVT.

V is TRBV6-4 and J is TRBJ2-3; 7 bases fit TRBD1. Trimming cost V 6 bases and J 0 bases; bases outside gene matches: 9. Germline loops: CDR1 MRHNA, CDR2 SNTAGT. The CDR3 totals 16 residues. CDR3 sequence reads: CASSLRQGGSTDTQYF. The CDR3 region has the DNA TGTGCCAGCAGCCTAAGACAGGGCGGGAGCACAGATACGCAGTATTTT.

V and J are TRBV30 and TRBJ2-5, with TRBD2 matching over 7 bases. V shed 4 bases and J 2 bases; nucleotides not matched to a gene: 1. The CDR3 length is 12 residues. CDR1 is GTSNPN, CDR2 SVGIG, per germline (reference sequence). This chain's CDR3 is CAWMGGQETQYF. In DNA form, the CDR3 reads TGTGCCTGGATGGGGGGGCAAGAGACCCAGTACTTC. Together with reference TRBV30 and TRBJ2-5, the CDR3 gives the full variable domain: SQTIHQWPATLVQPVGSPLSLECTVEGTSNPNLYWYRQAAGRGLQLLFYSVGIGQISSEVPQNLSASRPQDRQFILSSKKLLLSDSGFYLCAWMGGQETQYFGPGTRLLVL.

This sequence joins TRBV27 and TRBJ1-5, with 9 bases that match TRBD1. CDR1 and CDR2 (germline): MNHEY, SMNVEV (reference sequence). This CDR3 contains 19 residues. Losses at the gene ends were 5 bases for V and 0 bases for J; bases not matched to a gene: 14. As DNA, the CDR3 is TGTGCCAGCAGTACAACTCGCCGGGACAGGGATTATAGCAATCAGCCCCAGCATTTT. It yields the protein CASSTTRRDRDYSNQPQHF.

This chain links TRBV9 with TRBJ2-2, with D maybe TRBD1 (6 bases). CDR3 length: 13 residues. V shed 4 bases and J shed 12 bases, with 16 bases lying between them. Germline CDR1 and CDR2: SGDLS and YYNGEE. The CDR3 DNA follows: TGTGCCAGCAGCCATCGACAGGAACCGAAGCTGTTTTTT. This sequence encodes CASSHRQEPKLFF.

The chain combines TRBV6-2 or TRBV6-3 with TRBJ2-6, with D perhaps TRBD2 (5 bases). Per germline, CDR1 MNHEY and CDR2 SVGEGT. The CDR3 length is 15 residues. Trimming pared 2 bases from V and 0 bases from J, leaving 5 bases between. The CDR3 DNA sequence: TGTGCCAGCAGTTACGGGAGCTCTGGGGCCAACGTCCTGACTTTC. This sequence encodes CASSYGSSGANVLTF.

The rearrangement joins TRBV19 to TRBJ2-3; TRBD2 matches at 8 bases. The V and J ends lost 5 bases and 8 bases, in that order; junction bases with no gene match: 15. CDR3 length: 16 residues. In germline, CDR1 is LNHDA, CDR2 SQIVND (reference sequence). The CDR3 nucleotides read TGTGCCAGTAGTGCAGAACTAGCGGTGGGCTTAGGTACGCAGTATTTT. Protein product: CASSAELAVGLGTQYF.

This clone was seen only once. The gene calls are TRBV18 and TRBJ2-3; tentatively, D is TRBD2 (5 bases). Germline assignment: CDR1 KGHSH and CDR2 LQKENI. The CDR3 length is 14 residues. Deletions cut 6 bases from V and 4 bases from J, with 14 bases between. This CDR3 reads CASSHEGQADTQYF. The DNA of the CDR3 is TGTGCCAGCTCGCATGAGGGTCAGGCAGATACGCAGTATTTT.

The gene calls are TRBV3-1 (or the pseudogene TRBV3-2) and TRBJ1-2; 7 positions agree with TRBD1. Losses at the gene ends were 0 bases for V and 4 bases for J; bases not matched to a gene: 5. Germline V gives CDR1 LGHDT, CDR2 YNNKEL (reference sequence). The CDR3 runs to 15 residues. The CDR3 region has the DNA TGTGCCAGCAGCCAAGAGAAGGGGGCCTCCTATGGCTACACCTTC. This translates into CASSQEKGASYGYTF.

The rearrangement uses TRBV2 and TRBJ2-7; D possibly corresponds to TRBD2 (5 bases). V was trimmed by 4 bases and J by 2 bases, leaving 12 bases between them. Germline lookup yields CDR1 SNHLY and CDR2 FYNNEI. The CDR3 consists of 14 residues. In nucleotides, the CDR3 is TGTGCCAGCAGTGCTAGAAGCGGAACCTACGAGCAGTACTTC. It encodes CASSARSGTYEQYF.

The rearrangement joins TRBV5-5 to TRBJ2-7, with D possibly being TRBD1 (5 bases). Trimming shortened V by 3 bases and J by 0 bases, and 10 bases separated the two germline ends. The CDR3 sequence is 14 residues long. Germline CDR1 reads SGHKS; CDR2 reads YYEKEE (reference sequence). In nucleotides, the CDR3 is TGTGCCAGCAGCTCGTGGGGCCTCTCCTACGAGCAGTACTTC. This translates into CASSSWGLSYEQYF.

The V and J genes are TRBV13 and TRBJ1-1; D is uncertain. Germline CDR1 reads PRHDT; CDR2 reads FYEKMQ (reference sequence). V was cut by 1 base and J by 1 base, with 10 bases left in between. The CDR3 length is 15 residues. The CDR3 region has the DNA TGTGCCAGCAGCTTAGTGGCTAGTAGGAACACTGAAGCTTTCTTT. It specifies CASSLVASRNTEAFF.

CDR3 bases: TGTGCCACCGCCCCAGGTAGGGGCTACGAGCAGTACTTC. Protein sequence: CATAPGRGYEQYF. V and J are TRBV2 and TRBJ2-7, with a weak D call TRBD1 (5 bases). Germline CDR1 reads SNHLY; CDR2 reads FYNNEI. The CDR3 consists of 13 residues. V lost 10 bases to trimming and J lost 3 bases, with 16 bases between them.

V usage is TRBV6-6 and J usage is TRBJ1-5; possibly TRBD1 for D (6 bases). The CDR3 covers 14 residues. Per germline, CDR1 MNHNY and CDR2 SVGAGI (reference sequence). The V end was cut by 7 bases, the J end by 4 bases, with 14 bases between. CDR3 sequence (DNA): TGTGCCAGCACCCAAAGGGGGGGAAATCAGCCCCAGCATTTT. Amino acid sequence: CASTQRGGNQPQHF.

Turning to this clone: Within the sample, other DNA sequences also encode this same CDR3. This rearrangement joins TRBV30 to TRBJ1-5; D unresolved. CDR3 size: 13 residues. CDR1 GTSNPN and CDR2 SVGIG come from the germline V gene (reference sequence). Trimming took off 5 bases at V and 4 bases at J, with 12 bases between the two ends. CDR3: CAWSTGLNQPQHF. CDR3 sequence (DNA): TGTGCCTGGTCAACGGGGTTGAATCAGCCCCAGCATTTT.

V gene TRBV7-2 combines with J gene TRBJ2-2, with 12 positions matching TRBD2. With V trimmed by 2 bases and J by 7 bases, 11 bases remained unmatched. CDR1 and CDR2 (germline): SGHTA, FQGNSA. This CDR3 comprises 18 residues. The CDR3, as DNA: TGTGCCAGCAGCTTAAATCCTACTAGCGGGGGGCCCCACGGGGAGCTGTTTTTT. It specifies CASSLNPTSGGPHGELFF.

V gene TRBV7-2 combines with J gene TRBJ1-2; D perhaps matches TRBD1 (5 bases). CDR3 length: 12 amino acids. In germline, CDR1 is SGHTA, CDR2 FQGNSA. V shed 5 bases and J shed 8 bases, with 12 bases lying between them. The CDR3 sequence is CASSLQGYGYTF. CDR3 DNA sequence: TGTGCCAGCAGCCTTCAGGGATACGGCTACACCTTC.

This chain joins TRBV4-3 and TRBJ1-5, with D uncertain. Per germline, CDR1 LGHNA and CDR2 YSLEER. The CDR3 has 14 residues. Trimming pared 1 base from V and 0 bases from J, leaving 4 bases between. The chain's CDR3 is CASSQVNSNQPQHF. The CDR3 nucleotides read TGCGCCAGCAGCCAAGTAAATAGCAATCAGCCCCAGCATTTT.

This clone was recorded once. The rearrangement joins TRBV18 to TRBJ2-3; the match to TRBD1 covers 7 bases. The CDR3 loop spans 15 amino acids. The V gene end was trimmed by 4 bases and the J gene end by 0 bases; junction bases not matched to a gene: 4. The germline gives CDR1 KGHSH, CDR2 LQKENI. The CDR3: CASSRRDSSTDTQYF. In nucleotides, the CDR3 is TGTGCCAGCTCACGTAGGGACAGTAGCACAGATACGCAGTATTTT.

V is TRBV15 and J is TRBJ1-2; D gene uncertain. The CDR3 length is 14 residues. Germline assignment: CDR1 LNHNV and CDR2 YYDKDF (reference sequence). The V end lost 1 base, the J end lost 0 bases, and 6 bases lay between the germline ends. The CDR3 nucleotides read TGTGCCACCAGCAGAGGCGGGTCTAACTATGGCTACACCTTC. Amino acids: CATSRGGSNYGYTF.

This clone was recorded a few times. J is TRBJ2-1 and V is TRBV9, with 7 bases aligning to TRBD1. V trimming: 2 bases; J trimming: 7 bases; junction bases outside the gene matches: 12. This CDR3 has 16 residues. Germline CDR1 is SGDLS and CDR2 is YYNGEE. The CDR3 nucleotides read TGTGCCAGCAGCGTCCTAGGGGGCGAGGTATTAAATGAGCAGTTCTTC. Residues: CASSVLGGEVLNEQFF.

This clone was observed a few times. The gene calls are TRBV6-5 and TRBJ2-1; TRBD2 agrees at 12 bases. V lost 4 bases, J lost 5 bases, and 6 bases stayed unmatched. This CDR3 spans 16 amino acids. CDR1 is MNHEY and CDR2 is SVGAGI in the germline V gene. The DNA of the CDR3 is TGTGCCAGCAGTTTAGATCTAGCGGGGGGGAACAATGAGCAGTTCTTC. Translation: CASSLDLAGGNNEQFF.

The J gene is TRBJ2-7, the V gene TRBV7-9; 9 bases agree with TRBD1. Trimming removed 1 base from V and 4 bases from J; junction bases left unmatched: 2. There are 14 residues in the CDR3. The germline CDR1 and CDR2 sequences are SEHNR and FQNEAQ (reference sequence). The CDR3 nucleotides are TGTGCCAGCAGCTTAGGGACAGGGGTTTACGAGCAGTACTTC. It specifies CASSLGTGVYEQYF.